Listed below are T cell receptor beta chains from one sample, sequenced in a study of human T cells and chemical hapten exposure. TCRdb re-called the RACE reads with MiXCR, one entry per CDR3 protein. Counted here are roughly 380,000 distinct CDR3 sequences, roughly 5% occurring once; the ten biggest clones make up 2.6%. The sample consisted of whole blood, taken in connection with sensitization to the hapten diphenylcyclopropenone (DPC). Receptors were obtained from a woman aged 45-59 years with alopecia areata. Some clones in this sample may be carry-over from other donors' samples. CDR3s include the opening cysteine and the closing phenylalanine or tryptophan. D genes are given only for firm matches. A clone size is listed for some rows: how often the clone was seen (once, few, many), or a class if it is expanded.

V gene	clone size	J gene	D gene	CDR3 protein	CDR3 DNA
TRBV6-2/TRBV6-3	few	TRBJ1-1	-	CASSHGSNTEAFF	TGTGCCAGCAGCCACGGGTCGAACACTGAAGCTTTCTTT
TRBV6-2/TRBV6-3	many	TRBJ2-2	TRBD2	CASRLLAGVAGELFF	TGTGCCAGCAGACTTCTAGCGGGAGTTGCCGGGGAGCTGTTTTTT
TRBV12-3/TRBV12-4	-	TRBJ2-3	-	CASSLGGLDTQYF	TGTGCCAGCAGTTTAGGGGGTTTAGATACGCAGTATTTT
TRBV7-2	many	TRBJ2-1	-	CASSFGRGLAREQFF	TGTGCCAGCAGCTTTGGGCGGGGGCTTGCACGGGAGCAGTTCTTC
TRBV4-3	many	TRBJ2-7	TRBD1	CASSQGQGANEQYF	TGCGCCAGCAGCCAGGGACAGGGGGCGAACGAGCAGTACTTC
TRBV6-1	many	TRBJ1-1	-	CASSPSGAPEAFF	TGTGCCAGCAGCCCCTCCGGGGCCCCTGAAGCTTTCTTT
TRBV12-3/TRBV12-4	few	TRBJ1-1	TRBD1	CASTSQGVNTEAFF	TGTGCCAGCACTTCTCAGGGGGTGAACACTGAAGCTTTCTTT
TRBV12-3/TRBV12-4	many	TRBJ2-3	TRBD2	CASDGTPGGADTQYF	TGTGCCAGCGATGGGACCCCTGGGGGGGCAGATACGCAGTATTTT
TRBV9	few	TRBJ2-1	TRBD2	CASSPAALAGVASYNEQFF	TGTGCCAGCAGCCCGGCCGCTCTAGCGGGAGTGGCCTCCTACAATGAGCAGTTCTTC
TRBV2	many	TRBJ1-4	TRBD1	CASSDDRAREKLFF	TGTGCCAGCAGTGACGACAGGGCACGGGAAAAACTGTTTTTT
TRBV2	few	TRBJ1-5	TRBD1	CASSDPTGGGQPQHF	TGTGCCAGCAGTGACCCGACAGGGGGCGGGCAGCCCCAGCATTTT
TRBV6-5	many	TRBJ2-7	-	CASSYSGLGAYEQYF	TGTGCCAGCAGTTACTCGGGGTTAGGGGCCTACGAGCAGTACTTC
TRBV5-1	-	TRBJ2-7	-	CASSLEDPSRVGYF	TGCGCCAGCAGCTTGGAAGATCCCTCCCGCGTGGGGTACTTC
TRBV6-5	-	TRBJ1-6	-	CASSYGQRNSPLHF	TGTGCCAGCAGTTACGGCCAGAGAAATTCACCCCTCCACTTT
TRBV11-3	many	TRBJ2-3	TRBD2	CASSISGATDTQYF	TGTGCCAGCAGCATTAGCGGGGCCACAGATACGCAGTATTTT
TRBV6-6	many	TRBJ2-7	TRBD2	CASIDLAGGPEQYF	TGTGCCAGCATCGATCTAGCGGGAGGGCCCGAGCAGTACTTC
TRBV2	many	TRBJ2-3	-	CASSFSADGSEDTQYF	TGTGCCAGCAGTTTCTCAGCGGACGGGAGCGAAGATACGCAGTATTTT
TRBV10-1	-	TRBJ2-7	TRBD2	CASSEASGGHEQYF	TGCGCCAGCAGTGAAGCTAGCGGGGGCCACGAGCAGTACTTC
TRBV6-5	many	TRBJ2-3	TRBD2	CATKFSGAKDTQYF	TGTGCCACCAAATTTAGCGGGGCTAAGGATACGCAGTATTTT
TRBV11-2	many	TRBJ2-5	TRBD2	CASSLGAGTPETQYF	TGTGCCAGCAGCTTAGGAGCGGGGACCCCAGAGACCCAGTACTTC
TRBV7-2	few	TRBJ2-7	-	CASSLRTVYEQYF	TGTGCCAGCAGCTTAAGGACAGTTTACGAGCAGTACTTC
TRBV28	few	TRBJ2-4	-	CASRQGTKNIQYF	TGTGCCAGCAGACAGGGAACCAAAAACATTCAGTACTTC
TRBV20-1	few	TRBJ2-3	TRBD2	CSARRLAGGPTDTQYF	TGCAGTGCTAGAAGACTAGCGGGGGGCCCCACAGATACGCAGTATTTT
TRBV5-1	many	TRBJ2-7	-	CASSLGAPYSYEQYF	TGCGCCAGCAGCTTGGGGGCGCCCTACTCCTACGAGCAGTACTTC
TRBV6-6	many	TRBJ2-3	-	CASSSQGRGATDTQYF	TGTGCCAGCAGTTCCCAGGGCCGGGGGGCCACAGATACGCAGTATTTT
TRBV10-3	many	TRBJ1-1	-	CAITEDGDTEAFF	TGTGCCATCACCGAGGACGGGGACACTGAAGCTTTCTTT
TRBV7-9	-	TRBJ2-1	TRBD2	CASSSTGTSGVPYNEQFF	TGTGCCAGCAGCTCCACCGGGACTAGCGGGGTCCCCTACAATGAGCAGTTCTTC
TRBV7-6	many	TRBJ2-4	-	CASSLGAGAALAKNIQYF	TGTGCCAGCAGCTTAGGCGCCGGGGCAGCTCTAGCCAAAAACATTCAGTACTTC
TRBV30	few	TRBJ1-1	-	CAWSVQYRGTEAFF	TGTGCCTGGAGTGTACAGTACCGGGGAACTGAAGCTTTCTTT
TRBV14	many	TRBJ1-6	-	CASSSGPRGSPLHF	TGTGCCAGCAGCTCAGGGCCTAGAGGATCACCCCTCCACTTT
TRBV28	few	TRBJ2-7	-	CASRWSGSSYEQYF	TGTGCCAGCCGCTGGTCTGGGTCCTCCTACGAGCAGTACTTC
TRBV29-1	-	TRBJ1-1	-	CSVVDLNTEASF	TGCAGCGTTGTGGATCTCAACACTGAAGCTTCCTTT
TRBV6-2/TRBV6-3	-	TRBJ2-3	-	CASQGTGTDTQYF	TGTGCCAGCCAAGGGACTGGCACAGATACGCAGTATTTT
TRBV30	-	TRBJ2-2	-	CAWSVGGELFF	TGTGCCTGGAGTGTCGGCGGGGAGCTGTTTTTT
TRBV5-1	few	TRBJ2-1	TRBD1	CASSLRAGTGLGEQFF	TGCGCCAGCAGCTTGCGGGCCGGGACAGGGTTGGGTGAGCAGTTCTTC
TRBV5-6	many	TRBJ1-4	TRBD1	CASSWGQGSEKLFF	TGTGCCAGCAGCTGGGGACAGGGGAGTGAAAAACTGTTTTTT
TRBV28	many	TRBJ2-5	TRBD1	CASSLSGTVEETQYF	TGTGCCAGCAGTCTGTCCGGGACAGTAGAAGAGACCCAGTACTTC
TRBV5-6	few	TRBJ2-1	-	CASSLDPGHEQFF	TGTGCCAGCAGCTTGGACCCGGGCCATGAGCAGTTCTTC
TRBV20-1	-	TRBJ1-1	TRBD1	CSAVGQAKIINTEAFF	TGCAGTGCTGTGGGACAGGCTAAAATAATAAACACTGAAGCTTTCTTT
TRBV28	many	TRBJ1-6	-	CASSDRQAGSPLHF	TGTGCCAGCAGTGACCGACAGGCAGGTTCACCCCTCCACTTT
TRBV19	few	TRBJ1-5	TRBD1	CASTIGQGSNQPQHF	TGTGCCAGTACCATCGGACAGGGTAGCAATCAGCCCCAGCATTTT
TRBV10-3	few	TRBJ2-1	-	CAISESGSYNEQFF	TGTGCCATCAGTGAGTCGGGCAGTTACAATGAGCAGTTCTTC
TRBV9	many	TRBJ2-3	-	CASSVQGGPTDTQYF	TGTGCCAGCAGCGTCCAGGGGGGTCCCACAGATACGCAGTATTTT
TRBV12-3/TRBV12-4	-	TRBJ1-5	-	CASVQPGRGNQPQHF	TGTGCCAGCGTCCAACCGGGTAGAGGCAATCAGCCCCAGCATTTT
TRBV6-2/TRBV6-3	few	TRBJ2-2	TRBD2	CASSYLAASGTGELFF	TGTGCCAGCAGTTACCTGGCAGCTAGCGGGACCGGGGAGCTGTTTTTT
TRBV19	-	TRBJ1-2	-	CASSIGGYTF	TGTGCCAGTAGTATCGGGGGCTACACCTTC
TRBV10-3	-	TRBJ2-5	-	CAISEPDSQETQYF	TGTGCCATCAGTGAGCCGGATAGCCAAGAGACCCAGTACTTC
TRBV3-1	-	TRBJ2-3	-	CASSQAGSGRADTQYF	TGTGCCAGCAGCCAAGCAGGGAGCGGACGTGCAGATACGCAGTATTTT
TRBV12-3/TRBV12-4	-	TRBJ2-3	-	CASSPGGDAQYF	TGTGCCAGCAGTCCCGGGGGCGACGCGCAGTATTTT
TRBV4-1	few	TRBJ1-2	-	CASSQNNDSPNYGYTF	TGCGCCAGCAGCCAAAACAACGACAGCCCTAACTATGGCTACACCTTC
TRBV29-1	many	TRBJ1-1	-	CSVREGMNTEAFF	TGCAGCGTTAGGGAGGGGATGAACACTGAAGCTTTCTTT
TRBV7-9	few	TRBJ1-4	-	CASSSLDRKNEKLFF	TGTGCCAGCAGCTCATTGGACCGGAAGAATGAAAAACTGTTTTTT
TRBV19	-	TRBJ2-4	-	CASSFKGNIQYF	TGTGCCAGTAGTTTTAAGGGAAACATTCAGTACTTC
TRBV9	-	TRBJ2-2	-	CASSVVSGELFF	TGTGCCAGCAGCGTAGTATCCGGGGAGCTGTTTTTT
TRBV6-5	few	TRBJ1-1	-	CASSPGPQRNTEAFF	TGTGCCAGCAGTCCGGGGCCCCAAAGGAACACTGAAGCTTTCTTT
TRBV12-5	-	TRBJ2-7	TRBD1	CASGMTGVTYEQYF	TGTGCTAGTGGAATGACAGGGGTCACCTACGAGCAGTACTTC